This TCR beta chain was recorded in a study of T cells in Graves' hyperthyroidism and ophthalmopathy. The germline gives CDR1 KGHDR, CDR2 SFDVKD. V lost 3 bases, J lost 6 bases, and 5 bases stayed unmatched. There are 14 residues in the CDR3. With respect to this clonotype: The antigen remains unidentified.

Study-wide results and limits: Through a model of 13 V-J features, ophthalmopathy was separated from stable hyperthyroidism.

Uncontrolled infection, other autoimmune disease, pregnancy or lactation barred patients from enrollment. At first hyperthyroidism diagnosis, before any ophthalmopathy symptoms, the blood sample was collected. TCR beta CDR3 regions were amplified from RNA. TCR CDR3 underwent first-round RT-PCR with the HTBI primer set. TCRdb reprocessed the multiplex PCR reads via MiXCR and lists one record per CDR3 protein. Found here are around 700,000 distinct CDR3 sequences, approximately 19% of them singletons; the top ten hold about a sixth. This sequence was found in a woman aged 50 to 60 with Graves' hyperthyroidism that later progressed to Graves' ophthalmopathy. The rearrangement uses TRBV24-1 and TRBJ2-3; 7 bases are a match to TRBD2. The sequenced sample consisted of blood. The CDR3: CATSDTRGEDTQYF. The CDR3 DNA follows: TGTGCCACCAGTGATACCCGGGGGGAGGATACGCAGTATTTT.